The rows below give T cell receptor beta chains drawn from one sample of a study of Graves' ophthalmopathy and Graves' hyperthyroidism. TCRdb re-called the multiplex PCR reads with MiXCR, one entry per CDR3 protein. The sample records 300,000 to 350,000 distinct CDR3 sequences, roughly 15% being singletons. Sample: peripheral blood. These TCRs come from an adult man with Graves' ophthalmopathy. Both conserved end residues are part of each CDR3. A D gene is named only where the DNA matches it firmly. Some rows mark clone size as missing; the rest say once, few, many or name a class of expanded clone.

TRBJ1-5 many - TRBV7-2 CASSFGGLSPQHF TGTGCCAGCAGCTTCGGTGGGCTCAGCCCCCAGCATTTT
TRBJ2-7 many TRBD1 TRBV3-1 CASSQALQGYEQYF TGTGCCAGCAGCCAAGCCTTACAGGGGTACGAGCAGTACTTC
TRBJ1-5 many - TRBV7-3 CASSTTGGSPQHF TGTGCCAGCAGCACCACCGGGGGGAGCCCCCAGCATTTT
TRBJ1-1 - - TRBV29-1 CSVEDKNTEAFF TGCAGCGTTGAAGACAAGAACACTGAAGCTTTCTTT
TRBJ1-1 many - TRBV6-2/TRBV6-3 CASRDPGRLNTEAFF TGTGCCAGCAGGGATCCGGGACGGCTGAACACTGAAGCTTTCTTT
TRBJ1-6 many - TRBV6-1 CASREPGTLGSSPLHF TGTGCCAGCAGAGAACCCGGGACCTTAGGGAGTTCACCCCTCCACTTT
TRBJ1-1 many - TRBV19 CASTPGPTVGTEAFF TGTGCCAGTACTCCGGGGCCGACGGTGGGCACTGAAGCTTTCTTT
TRBJ2-7 - TRBD2 TRBV18 CASSPGTRYYEQYF TGTGCCAGCTCACCCGGGACTAGATACTACGAGCAGTACTTC
TRBJ1-2 many - TRBV9 CASSLGWGIYGYTF TGTGCCAGCAGCCTCGGATGGGGGATCTATGGCTACACCTTC
TRBJ2-7 many TRBD2 TRBV2 CARSSSGPPYEQYF TGTGCCAGGTCCTCTAGCGGCCCCCCCTACGAGCAGTACTTC
TRBJ1-1 many - TRBV20-1 CSAKRRDLGNTEAFF TGCAGTGCAAAGAGACGGGACCTGGGAAATACTGAAGCTTTCTTT
TRBJ2-7 - TRBD2 TRBV7-8 CASSLLQPGLGSYEQYF TGTGCCAGCAGTCTACTACAACCGGGACTAGGTTCCTACGAGCAGTACTTC
TRBJ1-1 many - TRBV20-1 CSARGEMNTEAFF TGCAGTGCAAGGGGAGAAATGAACACTGAAGCTTTCTTT
TRBJ2-5 many - TRBV6-5 CASSYGGGIETQYF TGTGCCAGCAGTTACGGAGGGGGGATCGAGACCCAGTACTTC
TRBJ2-7 many - TRBV20-1 CSASPKGVAYEQYF TGCAGTGCTAGTCCCAAAGGGGTGGCCTACGAGCAGTACTTC
TRBJ1-1 many TRBD1 TRBV27 CASSSHPTGGSTEAFF TGTGCCAGCAGTTCGCACCCGACAGGGGGAAGTACTGAAGCTTTCTTT
TRBJ2-2 - TRBD2 TRBV2 CASSDIWGGETGELFF TGTGCCAGCAGTGATATATGGGGGGGAGAGACCGGGGAGCTGTTTTTT
TRBJ2-7 - - TRBV15 CATSREGASYEQYF TGTGCCACCAGCAGAGAAGGGGCTTCCTACGAGCAGTACTTC
TRBJ1-5 many - TRBV12-3/TRBV12-4 CASSLDGRSNQPQHF TGTGCCAGCAGTTTAGACGGGAGGAGCAATCAGCCCCAGCATTTT
TRBJ2-7 once TRBD2 TRBV5-5 CASSLATSGRAYEQYF TGTGCCAGCAGCTTGGCAACTAGCGGACGAGCCTACGAGCAGTACTTC
TRBJ2-7 many - TRBV6-5 CASSYYGKTDEQYF TGTGCCAGCAGTTACTATGGGAAAACAGACGAGCAGTACTTC
TRBJ1-1 many - TRBV29-1 CSVRAENTEAFF TGCAGCGTTCGGGCTGAGAACACTGAAGCTTTCTTT
TRBJ2-7 many TRBD2 TRBV20-1 CSAGVSGSVSYEQYF TGCAGTGCAGGGGTTAGCGGGAGCGTCTCCTACGAGCAGTACTTC
TRBJ2-2 many - TRBV24-1 CATRTTNTGELFF TGTGCCACCAGGACAACGAACACCGGGGAGCTGTTTTTT
TRBJ1-1 many - TRBV5-1 CASSLATGSNTEAFF TGCGCCAGCAGCTTGGCAACAGGTTCGAACACTGAAGCTTTCTTT
TRBJ2-5 - - TRBV20-1 CSARVLGQEETQYF TGCAGTGCTAGAGTCCTGGGACAAGAAGAGACCCAGTACTTC
TRBJ2-1 many - TRBV11-2 CASSSQSDDEQFF TGTGCCAGCAGTTCGCAGAGCGACGATGAGCAGTTCTTC
TRBJ1-2 many - TRBV20-1 CSVIGQANYGYTF TGCAGTGTCATCGGGCAGGCCAACTATGGCTACACCTTC
TRBJ2-7 many - TRBV15 CATSRGPGVVLNEQYF TGTGCCACCAGCAGAGGTCCGGGAGTGGTCTTGAACGAGCAGTACTTC
TRBJ2-2 many TRBD1 TRBV5-1 CASSLAGTGLTGELFF TGCGCCAGCAGCTTGGCCGGGACAGGTCTCACCGGGGAGCTGTTTTTT
TRBJ2-7 - - TRBV5-1 CVSSFGQVGSYEQYF TGCGTCAGCAGCTTCGGCCAAGTCGGGTCCTACGAGCAGTACTTC
TRBJ1-2 many TRBD1 TRBV15 CATSSGQGAPYGYTF TGTGCCACCAGCAGTGGACAGGGCGCACCCTATGGCTACACCTTC
TRBJ1-2 many - TRBV6-1 CASSETWGRGYTF TGTGCCAGCAGTGAGACGTGGGGACGCGGCTACACCTTC
TRBJ2-7 many TRBD1 TRBV10-3 CAISATSDRGRYEQYF TGTGCCATCAGTGCTACCTCGGACAGGGGGCGATACGAGCAGTACTTC
TRBJ2-2 many TRBD1 TRBV7-3 CASSLRLGGQGFEDTGELFF TGTGCCAGCAGCTTACGGCTCGGGGGACAGGGATTTGAAGACACCGGGGAGCTGTTTTTT
TRBJ2-5 many - TRBV20-1 CSAPPPPGLQETQYF TGCAGTGCCCCCCCTCCCCCGGGTCTGCAAGAGACCCAGTACTTC
TRBJ1-2 many TRBD1 TRBV29-1 CSVERGQAGGDYTF TGCAGCGTTGAGAGGGGACAGGCCGGCGGGGACTACACCTTC
TRBJ1-6 many - TRBV6-2/TRBV6-3 CASSYTFSPLHF TGTGCCAGCAGTTACACCTTTTCACCCCTCCACTTT
TRBJ2-5 many - TRBV27 CASSQRGAQYF TGTGCCAGCAGCCAACGCGGGGCCCAGTACTTC
TRBJ1-6 - TRBD1 TRBV10-3 CAITTGTDNSPLHF TGTGCCATCACCACCGGGACAGATAATTCACCCCTCCACTTT
TRBJ1-5 many TRBD1 TRBV20-1 CSARAGQGGNQPQHF TGCAGTGCTAGAGCCGGACAGGGCGGCAATCAGCCCCAGCATTTT
TRBJ1-5 many - TRBV7-2 CASSLQVLENQPQHF TGTGCCAGCAGCTTACAGGTTTTGGAAAATCAGCCCCAGCATTTT
TRBJ1-5 many - TRBV18 CASSPGQHQPQHF TGTGCCAGCTCACCAGGACAGCATCAGCCCCAGCATTTT
TRBJ1-1 many - TRBV19 CASRRRNTEAFF TGTGCCAGCCGCCGGAGGAACACTGAAGCTTTCTTT
TRBJ1-2 many - TRBV27 CASSLSIQGWGYTF TGTGCCAGCAGTTTATCGATACAGGGCTGGGGCTACACCTTC